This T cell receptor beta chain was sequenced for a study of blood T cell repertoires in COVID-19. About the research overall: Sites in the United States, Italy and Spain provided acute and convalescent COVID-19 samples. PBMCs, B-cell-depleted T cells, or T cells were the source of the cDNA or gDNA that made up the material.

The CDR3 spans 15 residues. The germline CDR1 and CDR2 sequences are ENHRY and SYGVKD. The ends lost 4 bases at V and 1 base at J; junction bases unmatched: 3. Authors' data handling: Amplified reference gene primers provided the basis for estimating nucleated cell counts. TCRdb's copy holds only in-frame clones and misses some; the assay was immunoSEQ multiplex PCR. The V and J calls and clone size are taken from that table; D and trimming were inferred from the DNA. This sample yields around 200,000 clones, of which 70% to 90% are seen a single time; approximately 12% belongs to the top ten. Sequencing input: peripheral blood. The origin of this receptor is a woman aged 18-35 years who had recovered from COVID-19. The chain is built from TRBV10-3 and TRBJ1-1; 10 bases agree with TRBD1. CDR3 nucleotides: TGTGCCATCAGTGGAGGGACAGGGGCGAACACTGAAGCTTTCTTT. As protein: CAISGGTGANTEAFF.